This TCR beta chain comes out of a study of regulatory T cells in long-lasting Graves disease (dated by TCRdb to 2020 to 2022). For context, the study as a whole: In the newly diagnosed Graves' disease group, patients had been taking antithyroid drugs for less than 3 months. A total of roughly 35 samples underwent TCR sequencing, from around 13 patients with persistent Graves' disease and 20 or so patients with newly diagnosed Graves' disease. Patients with persistent Graves' disease were compared with patients with newly diagnosed Graves' disease using TCR sequencing and RNA sequencing of peripheral blood. The study was conducted in China and was registered as a clinical trial.

This clonotype was seen ten or more times. The specificity of this receptor is unknown. Base-call qualities are not available, and no considerably larger clone is one nucleotide away. Broad study findings and their caveats: Preferential use of TRBV28, TRBJ1-2 and TRBJ2-5 was observed in persistent disease, whereas TRBV20-1 and TRBJ2-1 were favored in newly diagnosed disease. Persistent patients shared more public clonotypes among themselves (over 2,500) than newly diagnosed patients did (about 1,000). Persistent Graves' disease patients showed lower TCR Shannon entropy and fewer highly expanded clones than newly diagnosed patients, suggesting clonal expansion. The small sample size was acknowledged by the authors as a limitation that may reduce accuracy. Only the TCR beta chain was sequenced and analyzed. Because the primary lesion, thyroid tissue, could not be accessed, the study looked at peripheral blood alone.

The CDR3 runs 15 amino acids, cysteine and phenylalanine included. Only the CDR3 region is kept as DNA, spanning 45 bases read in frame from base 1. Trimming removed 4 bases from V and 3 bases from J, leaving 16 bases between the germline ends. Looking up the germline V gene yields CDR1 SQVTM and CDR2 ANQGSEA. To prepare the library, multiplex PCR was applied. Data came from an Illumina HiSeq 4000. TCR beta libraries were built with iRepertoire HTBI primers and Arm-PCR amplification of CDR3 regions. Before sequencing, the PCR products underwent gel purification. In the paper's pipeline: A total of roughly 65 TRBV and approximately 13 TRBJ segments were identified across samples and were used for gene usage analysis of CDR3 amino acid clonotypes. COPE and FqMerger were used to merge filtered high-quality paired reads into contigs. BLAST was used to align contigs to the IMGT TRBV, TRBD and TRBJ reference genes, and CDR3 was defined following IMGT. Highly expanded clones were defined as clonotypes with a frequency above 0.1%. Shannon entropy served as the measure of repertoire diversity, while the Gini coefficient captured V-J evenness. Clonotypes shared by more than one individual were considered public. TCRdb cleaned the public reads at Q25 with fastp, built clones with MiXCR and kept in-frame beta chains. Rows with a matching CDR3 protein are joined into one entry that keeps the most common DNA and genes. For this entry, the V and J calls and clone size follow TCRdb and not the study's own pipeline. The sample table holds roughly 420,000 distinct CDR3 sequences, of which around 15% were seen once. The ten largest clones add up to more than 15% of the sample.

The sample's time point label is to be understood as: newly diagnosed GD, antithyroid drugs for less than 3 months. For both TCR sequencing and RNA sequencing, RNA was extracted from PBMCs using TRIzol. Graves' disease was diagnosed according to American Thyroid Association guidelines. Patients were recruited from an endocrinology department in Xi'an, China. Each patient gave approximately 9 milliliters of peripheral blood, collected in an EDTA anticoagulant tube. Ficoll Paque Plus density gradient separation was used to isolate PBMCs, and no additional T cell sorting was done. An Agilent 2100 Bioanalyzer and agarose gel were used to check RNA quality, while a NanoDrop 2000 measured RNA concentration. The sample was also linked to a second study, of T cells in Graves' hyperthyroidism and ophthalmopathy. As the second publication notes: Graves' hyperthyroidism was defined as stable when no progression to ophthalmopathy occurred over 18 months of follow-up. Hyperthyroidism patients were aged 18 to 65 years and newly diagnosed, with disease duration of less than 2 months. Patients with uncontrolled infections, other autoimmune diseases, pregnancy or lactation were excluded. Clinical symptoms, serum thyroxine and TRAb, thyroid ultrasound, and orbital computed tomography formed the basis for the diagnoses. For the first round of RT-PCR on the TCR CDR3, the HTBI primer set was used together with the Qiagen OneStep RT-PCR kit. Most expanded thyroid clonotypes (frequency above 0.001) were also found in blood, which suggests that blood repertoires may mirror thyroid immune responses. Ophthalmopathy was separated from stable hyperthyroidism by a 13 V-J signature model, with over 85% sensitivity and roughly 81% specificity obtained in cross-validation and 80%/75% obtained in testing. In validation, the model predicted progression to ophthalmopathy a median of 6.5 months before onset, with 65% to 71% sensitivity and about 75% specificity. To identify distinguishing TCR V-J signatures, a discovery cohort of some 100 patients was used, comprising 43 with Graves' ophthalmopathy and some 60 with stable Graves' hyperthyroidism. An independent validation cohort of around 19 hyperthyroidism patients and approximately 16 patients who later progressed to ophthalmopathy tested prospective prediction of ophthalmopathy. The 100 discovery patients were divided at random into training and test sets in a 7:3 ratio. Thyroid tissue and blood T-cell repertoires from six Graves' hyperthyroidism patients were also compared in the study. After blood sampling, hyperthyroidism patients were treated with methimazole at a starting dose of 30 mg daily, and ophthalmopathy patients were treated with high-dose intravenous methylprednisolone. Libraries were constructed in a second round of multiplex PCR, after which size selection and purification were carried out. Libraries were sequenced paired-end with 100 bp reads on an Illumina HiSeq2000. Raw data were processed with SOAPnuke, discarding reads with adapters, uncalled bases, mean Phred below 15, or no exact constant-primer or identifier match. COPE v1.2.5 was used to merge high-quality paired reads, and clonotypes were defined as unique nucleotide sequences. Clonotypes were aligned to IMGT TRBV, TRBD and TRBJ reference segments using MiTCR v1.1. The analysis included only V-J combinations with a frequency above 0.0001, which together covered more than 99% of the repertoires. A TCS score was defined as the ratio of F50 (clonal expansion) to E x V (chaos), with BLOSUM62-based TCRdist applied between CDR3 peptides within each V-J. Welch's t-statistics and random forest reduced 514 V-J features to around 14, which were used in a naive Bayes classifier (R e1071). No statistical method was used to fix the sample size in advance, and group allocation was not hidden from the investigators. The paper describes TCR Vbeta CDR3 sequencing of 135 peripheral blood samples, made up of 40 to 45 ophthalmopathy patients, roughly 75 hyperthyroidism patients and 17 progressor patients.

The TCR sequence derives from a woman aged 45-65 years with Graves disease. Donor details come from another sample of the same person, matched by shared clones. The rearranged chain carries TRBV29-1 and TRBJ2-1; the D gene may be TRBD1 or TRBD2, since each aligns over 5 bases. The sample here was peripheral blood mononuclear cells (PBMCs), taken at new diagnosis, from a patient treated with antithyroid drugs. In nucleotide form, the sequence is TGCAGCGTTGTGCGCAGGGAGAGCGTCTACAATGAGCAGTTCTTC. This is translated as CSVVRRESVYNEQFF.